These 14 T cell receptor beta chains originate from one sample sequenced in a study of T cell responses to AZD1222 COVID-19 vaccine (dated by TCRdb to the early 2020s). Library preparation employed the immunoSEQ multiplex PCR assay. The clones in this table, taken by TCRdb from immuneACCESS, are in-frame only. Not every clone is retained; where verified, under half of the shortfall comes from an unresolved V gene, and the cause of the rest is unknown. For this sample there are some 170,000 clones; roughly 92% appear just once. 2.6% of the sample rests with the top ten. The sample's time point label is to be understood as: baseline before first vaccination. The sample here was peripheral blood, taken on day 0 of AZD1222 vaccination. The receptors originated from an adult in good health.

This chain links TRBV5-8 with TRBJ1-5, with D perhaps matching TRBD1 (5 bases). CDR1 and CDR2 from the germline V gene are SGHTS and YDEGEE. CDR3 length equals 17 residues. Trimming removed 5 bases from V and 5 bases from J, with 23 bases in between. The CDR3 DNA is TGTGCCAGCAGGCGGGGCAGACCCCTTGCGGACGATCAGCCCCAGCATTTT. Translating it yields CASRRGRPLADDQPQHF.

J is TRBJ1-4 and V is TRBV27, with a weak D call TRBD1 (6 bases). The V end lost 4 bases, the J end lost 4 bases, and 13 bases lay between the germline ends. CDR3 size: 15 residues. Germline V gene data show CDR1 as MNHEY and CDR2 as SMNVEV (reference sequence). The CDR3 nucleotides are TGTGCCAGCAGTTCAGGGGAGGGGATTAATGAAAAACTGTTTTTT. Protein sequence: CASSSGEGINEKLFF.

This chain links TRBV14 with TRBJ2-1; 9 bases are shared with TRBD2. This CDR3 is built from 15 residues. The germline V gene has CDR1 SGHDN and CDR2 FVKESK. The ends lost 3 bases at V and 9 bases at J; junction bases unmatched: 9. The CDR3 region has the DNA TGTGCCAGCAGCCACAGAATAGCGGGAGAAGGTGAGCAGTTCTTC. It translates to CASSHRIAGEGEQFF. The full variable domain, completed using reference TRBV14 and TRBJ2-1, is EAGVTQFPSHSVIEKGQTVTLRCDPISGHDNLYWYRRVMGKEIKFLLHFVKESKQDESGMPNNRFLAERTGGTYSTLKVQPAELEDSGVYFCASSHRIAGEGEQFFGPGTRLTVL.

This chain's CDR3 is CASRTGNTGELFF. The CDR3, as DNA: TGCGCCAGTAGGACAGGGAACACCGGGGAGCTGTTTTTT. The V gene is TRBV5-1, the J gene TRBJ2-2; 7 bases map to TRBD1. CDR3 size: 13 residues. Per the germline V gene, CDR1 is SGHRS and CDR2 is YFSETQ. V was clipped by 8 bases and J by 1 base; unmatched bases: 2.

The CDR3 region has the DNA TGTGCCAGCAGAAGGGACACAATTTCACCCCTCCACTTT. The encoded protein is CASRRDTISPLHF. The V call is TRBV27, the J call TRBJ1-6; D is possibly TRBD1 (6 bases). The CDR3 extends over 13 amino acids. V gave up 6 bases and J gave up 9 bases, with 12 bases separating them. Germline values: CDR1 MNHEY, CDR2 SMNVEV (reference sequence).

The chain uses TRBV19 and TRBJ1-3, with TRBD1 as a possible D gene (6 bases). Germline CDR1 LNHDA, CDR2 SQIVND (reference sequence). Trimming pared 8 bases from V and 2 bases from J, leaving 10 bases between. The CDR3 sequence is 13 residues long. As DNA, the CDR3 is TGTGCCAGTGAAGGGGACACTGGAAACACCATATATTTT. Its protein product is CASEGDTGNTIYF.

The CDR3: CATSRGLDQETQYF. The CDR3 nucleotides are TGTGCCACCAGCAGAGGACTAGACCAAGAGACCCAGTACTTC. J is TRBJ2-5 and V is TRBV15; D may be TRBD2 (6 bases). The V end lost 1 base, the J end lost 0 bases, and 6 bases lay between the germline ends. The germline gives CDR1 LNHNV, CDR2 YYDKDF (reference sequence). This CDR3 contains 14 residues. The variable domain in full, with the rest retrieved from reference TRBV15 and TRBJ2-5, is DAMVIQNPRYQVTQFGKPVTLSCSQTLNHNVMYWYQQKSSQAPKLLFHYYDKDFNNEADTPDNFQSRRPNTSFCFLDIRSPGLGDTAMYLCATSRGLDQETQYFGPGTRLLVL.

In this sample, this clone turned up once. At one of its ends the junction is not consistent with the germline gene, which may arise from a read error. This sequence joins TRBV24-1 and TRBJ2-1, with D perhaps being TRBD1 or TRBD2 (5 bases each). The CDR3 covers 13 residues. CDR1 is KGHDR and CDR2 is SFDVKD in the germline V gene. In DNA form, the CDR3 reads TGTGCCCCCAGGTGGGGGAGTGTCAATGAGCAGTTCTTC. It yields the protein CAPRWGSVNEQFF.

The CDR3 DNA reads as TGTGCCACCAGTGATTTCGGGGGCCCTAATGAAAAACTGTTTTTT. Translated: CATSDFGGPNEKLFF. The rearrangement uses TRBV24-1 and TRBJ1-4; D perhaps matches TRBD1 (6 bases). V was clipped by 1 base and J by 3 bases, with 8 bases between them. Germline V gene data show CDR1 as KGHDR and CDR2 as SFDVKD. This CDR3 is built from 15 residues.

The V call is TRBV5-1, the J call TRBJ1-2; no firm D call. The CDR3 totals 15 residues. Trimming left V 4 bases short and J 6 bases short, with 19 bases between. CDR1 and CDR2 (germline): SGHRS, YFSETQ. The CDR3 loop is CASSTAEGRTNGYTF. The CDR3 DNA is TGCGCCAGCAGCACGGCTGAGGGCAGAACGAATGGCTACACCTTC.

CDR3 DNA: TGTGCCAGCAGGGAGAGCCGGATAACCGGAAACACCATATATTTT. Translated, it gives CASRESRITGNTIYF. This chain links TRBV6-5 with TRBJ1-3; D gene ambiguous. This CDR3 is 15 amino acids long. CDR1 is MNHEY, CDR2 SVGAGI, per germline. Between the trimmed V and J ends, which lost 6 bases and 4 bases, there was a span of 16 bases.

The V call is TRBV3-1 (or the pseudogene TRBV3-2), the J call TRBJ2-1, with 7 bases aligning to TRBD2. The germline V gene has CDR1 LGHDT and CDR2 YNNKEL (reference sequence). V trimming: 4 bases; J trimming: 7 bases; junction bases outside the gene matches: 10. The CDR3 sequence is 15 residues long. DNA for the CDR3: TGTGCCAGCAGCCCCATGGGAGGGAGAGGGAATGAGCAGTTCTTC. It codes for CASSPMGGRGNEQFF.

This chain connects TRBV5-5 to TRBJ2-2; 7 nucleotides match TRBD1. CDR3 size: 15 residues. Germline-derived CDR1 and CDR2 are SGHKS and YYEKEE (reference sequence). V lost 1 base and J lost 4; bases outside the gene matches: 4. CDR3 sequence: CASSLLGTATGELFF. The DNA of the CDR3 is TGTGCCAGCAGCTTGCTTGGGACAGCCACCGGGGAGCTGTTTTTT.

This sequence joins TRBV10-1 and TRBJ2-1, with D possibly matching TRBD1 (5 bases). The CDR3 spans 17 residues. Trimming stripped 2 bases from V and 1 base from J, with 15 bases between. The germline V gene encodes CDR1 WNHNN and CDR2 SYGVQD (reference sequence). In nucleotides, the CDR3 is TGCGCCAGCAGTGAGATGCAGGGTACCAAATCCTACAATGAGCAGTTCTTC. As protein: CASSEMQGTKSYNEQFF.